This entry features one TCR beta chain sequence. The germline CDR1 and CDR2 sequences are MNHEY and SVGAGI. V gave up 6 bases and J gave up 0 bases, with 4 bases separating them. The CDR3 totals 12 residues. The sequenced template was cDNA made from the entire isolated RNA. The assay was immunoSEQ multiplex PCR, and TCRdb's table has in-frame clones only and misses some. The sample lists roughly 140,000 clones, roughly 11% seen once, with around 2.1% in the top ten. The data stem from a study of beta chain features in type 1 diabetes. This sequence was found in a man in his late teens or twenties in good health. This sequence joins TRBV6-5 and TRBJ2-3; D is undetermined. The sequenced sample was central memory CD4+ T cells from blood. Here the CDR3 reads CASRASTDTQYF. DNA of the CDR3: TGTGCCAGCAGGGCAAGCACAGATACGCAGTATTTT.